This T cell receptor beta chain was identified in a study of cytomegalovirus exposure and HLA in healthy donors. Study-level results: Earlier results showed most TCR beta V segments being productive about 87% or about 30% of the time.

From germline, CDR1 is LNHDA and CDR2 SQIVND (reference sequence). The CDR3 has 13 amino acids. Unmatched junction bases numbered 3, after V lost 6 bases and J lost 3 bases. As concerns this clone: Its cognate antigen is unknown.

PCR was performed using 60 Vbeta and 13 Jbeta primers. Profiled with immunoSEQ multiplex PCR; TCRdb holds only in-frame clones, not every one. Of under 200,000 clones listed, around 80% are singletons. Sequenced material: PBMCs. The sequence came from a woman aged 45 to 65 in good health and CMV-seronegative. This chain links TRBV19 with TRBJ1-1; 8 nucleotides line up with TRBD1. The CDR3 DNA sequence: TGTGCCAGTAGCCGCAGGGGGCACACTGAAGCTTTCTTT. Protein: CASSRRGHTEAFF. Variable domain in full (rest from reference TRBV19 and TRBJ1-1): DGGITQSPKYLFRKEGQNVTLSCEQNLNHDAMYWYRQDPGQGLRLIYYSQIVNDFQKGDIAEGYSVSREKKESFPLTVTSAQKNPTAFYLCASSRRGHTEAFFGQGTRLTVV.